These 8 T cell receptor beta chains were sequenced from one sample in a study of radiation and T cells in renal cell carcinoma (dated by TCRdb to the early 2020s). The time point label for this specimen denotes: tumor resected at nephrectomy. Sample treatment or condition, as interpreted from the label and publication: 15 Gy SBRT to primary tumor, nephrectomy 4 weeks later. Libraries were built with the immunoSEQ multiplex PCR assay. This immuneACCESS table, as held by TCRdb, lists in-frame sequences with V and J called but not all clones. Of the missing ones, under half trace to an unresolved V gene in checked studies; the others have no known cause. The sample table lists around 13,000 clones, around 30% of them with a count of one. Of the sample, 15% to 19% is held by the ten largest clones. Source: tumor tissue, taken from a patient whose treatment included radiotherapy and nephrectomy. The origin of the receptors is a man aged 60 to 75 with renal cell carcinoma.

By share of the sample, this clone is medium-sized. Other DNA sequences in this sample translate to the same CDR3. The chain joins TRBV20-1 to TRBJ1-2; D is unresolved. From germline, CDR1 is DFQATT and CDR2 SNEGSKA (reference sequence). This CDR3 is built from 11 residues. The V end lost 3 bases, the J end lost 0 bases, and 2 bases lay between the germline ends. CDR3 region: CSASPNYGYTF. CDR3 bases: TGCAGTGCTAGTCCTAACTATGGCTACACCTTC.

This clone was seen more than once but under ten times. The V gene is TRBV19, the J gene TRBJ2-7; D unclear. Germline-derived CDR1 and CDR2 are LNHDA and SQIVND (reference sequence). Trimming left V 1 base short and J 0 bases short, with 13 bases between. This CDR3 has 16 amino acids. CDR3 nucleotide sequence: TGTGCCAGTAGTATAGTGTGCAGCCCGAGCTCCTACGAGCAGTACGTC. It codes for CASSIVCSPSSYEQYV.

In its sample, this clone was seen many times. The J gene is TRBJ2-7, the V gene TRBV5-5, with TRBD1 matching 8 bases. The CDR3 extends over 15 amino acids. J was trimmed by 5 bases and V by 3 bases; bases with no gene match: 10. Per germline, CDR1 SGHKS and CDR2 YYEKEE (reference sequence). The CDR3 nucleotides read TGTGCCAGCAGCTACGACCCCGGGACAGGTAACGAGCAGTACTTC. This gives the protein CASSYDPGTGNEQYF.

This clone has more than one count but fewer than ten. CDR3 protein: CAISAAGSYEQYF. CDR3 in DNA: TGTGCCATCAGTGCTGCGGGGTCCTACGAGCAGTACTTC. V gene TRBV10-3 combines with J gene TRBJ2-7, with a tentative D call TRBD2 (6 bases). Per germline, CDR1 ENHRY and CDR2 SYGVKD. The CDR3 is 13 residues long. The V gene lost 4 bases and the J gene lost 1 base, with 8 bases spanning the gap.

This clone was counted a few times. J is TRBJ1-2 and V is TRBV29-1, with D unresolved. V dropped 3 bases and J dropped 8 bases, with 7 bases sitting between them. From germline, CDR1 is SQVTM and CDR2 ANQGSEA. The CDR3 runs 10 residues. CDR3 bases: TGCAGCGTTGAGACTGGGGGCTACACCTTC. Translating it yields CSVETGGYTF.

This clone was seen a handful of times. The V gene is TRBV29-1, the J gene TRBJ1-5; tentatively, D is TRBD1 (5 bases). The CDR3 has 15 residues. Trimming left V 4 bases short and J 0 bases short, with 13 bases between. The germline V gene encodes CDR1 SQVTM and CDR2 ANQGSEA. The DNA for the CDR3 is TGCAGCGTTGGGTCAGGGTCCCATAGCAATCAGCCCCAGCATTTT. Protein sequence: CSVGSGSHSNQPQHF.

Judged by abundance, this clone is medium-sized (0.01 to 0.1%). This chain links TRBV18 with TRBJ1-2; a possible D gene is TRBD1 (5 bases). V was cut by 3 bases and J by 2 bases, with 7 bases left in between. CDR3 length equals 13 residues. Germline V gives CDR1 KGHSH, CDR2 LQKENI. The chain's CDR3 is CASSPGGNYGYTF. In DNA form, the CDR3 reads TGTGCCAGCTCACCCGGGGGGAACTATGGCTACACCTTC.

In regard to this clone: The junction does not match germline at one end; this may be a read error. This chain links TRBV4-1 with TRBJ2-1; 7 bases fit TRBD1. Germline CDR1 reads MGHRA; CDR2 reads YSYEKL. The CDR3 runs to 13 residues. The CDR3 DNA follows: TGCGCCAGCAGCGAAGACAGGGTCTATGAGCAGTTCTTC. It encodes CASSEDRVYEQFF.